This entry lists 18 T cell receptor beta chains sequenced from one sample in a study of T-cell memory formation after mild COVID-19 (dated by TCRdb to the early 2020s). The library came from 5' RACE. Instrument on record: Illumina NovaSeq 6000. TCRdb ran its own pipeline on the public reads, namely fastp trimming at Q25 and MiXCR clone calling, and kept in-frame beta chains. Each entry is one CDR3 protein sequence, shown with its most common DNA and genes. This sample has hundreds of thousands of distinct CDR3 sequences in its table, and 20% of those were observed once. In total, the top ten clones hold around 12% of the sample. Input material: PBMCs or a T cell subset sorted from them (not recorded which). The receptors shown here come from an adult woman who had mild COVID-19 (a few samples of this study predate the infection). The sample titles of this study are shuffled in the database, so cell type and time point are left out; the donor was told from shared clones.

This clonotype was detected a few times. The chain joins TRBV20-1 to TRBJ1-2; D remains unclear. V lost 2 bases, J lost 6 bases, and 10 bases lay in between. Germline CDR1 DFQATT, CDR2 SNEGSKA (reference sequence). The CDR3 sequence is 12 residues long. The CDR3 spells CSARTHGDGYTF. The CDR3, as DNA: TGCAGTGCTAGAACCCACGGCGATGGCTACACCTTC.

This clonotype appeared a few times. This rearrangement joins TRBV12-3 or TRBV12-4 to TRBJ1-1; D possibly corresponds to TRBD1 (5 bases). V gave up 5 bases and J gave up 11 bases, with 15 bases separating them. The CDR3 extends over 12 amino acids. The CDR3 loop reads CASSPGAREAFF. CDR3 DNA sequence: TGTGCCAGCAGTCCTGGGGCTCGAGAGGCTTTCTTT.

The chain recombines TRBV7-3 with TRBJ2-7, with TRBD1 as a possible D gene (6 bases). Per the germline V gene, CDR1 is SGHTA and CDR2 is FQGTGA. The CDR3 runs 14 residues. The V gene lost 5 bases and the J gene lost 9 bases, with 20 bases spanning the gap. CDR3 sequence (DNA): TGTGCCAGCAGCCTCGACAGGACCGCTACGAGGCAGTACTTC. Amino acid sequence: CASSLDRTATRQYF.

Many counts were recorded for this clonotype. This chain connects TRBV12-3 or TRBV12-4 to TRBJ2-1; maybe TRBD2 (6 bases). With 6 bases removed from V and 6 bases from J, the gap between germline ends came to 15 bases. This CDR3 is built from 14 residues. The CDR3 DNA reads TGTGCCAGCAGCCCCGGACTACCAATCAATGAGCAGTTCTTC. As protein: CASSPGLPINEQFF.

This clonotype was counted a few times. The chain joins TRBV7-2 to TRBJ2-7, with a tentative D call TRBD1 (5 bases). The V gene's germline CDR1 is SGHTA and CDR2 FQGNSA. V lost 1 base and J 2 bases, leaving 12 bases between the germline ends. This CDR3 region has 15 residues. The CDR3 region has the DNA TGTGCCAGCAGCTTAGGGACACCGGCTACCTACGAGCAGTACTTC. Translating gives CASSLGTPATYEQYF.

This clonotype was observed a handful of times. V is TRBV6-2 or TRBV6-3 and J is TRBJ2-7; D is uncertain. The germline gives CDR1 MNHEY, CDR2 SVGEGT. This CDR3 has 14 amino acids. V lost 0 bases to trimming and J lost 1 base, with 7 bases between them. The CDR3 DNA reads TGTGCCAGCAGTTACTCGGACGGTTCCTACGAGCAGTACTTC. This sequence encodes CASSYSDGSYEQYF.

The chain is built from TRBV12-3 or TRBV12-4 and TRBJ2-7; D is possibly TRBD1 (6 bases). V shed 2 bases and J shed 4 bases, with 12 bases lying between them. The CDR3 runs 14 residues. The CDR3 region has the DNA TGTGCCAGCAGTTTATGGGGGCCTAATTACGAGCAGTACTTC. Its translation is CASSLWGPNYEQYF.

This clonotype was counted at least ten times. V usage is TRBV6-1 and J usage is TRBJ2-7; D is ambiguous. The CDR3 loop spans 13 amino acids. Trimming shortened V by 2 bases and J by 0 bases, and 5 bases separated the two germline ends. Germline values: CDR1 MNHNS, CDR2 SASEGT. The CDR3 loop reads CASSEQSSYEQYF. CDR3 nucleotides: TGTGCCAGCAGTGAACAGAGCTCCTACGAGCAGTACTTC.

This clonotype has only a few counts. J is TRBJ2-7 and V is TRBV9, with D uncertain. Trimming cost V 0 bases and J 0 bases, with 10 bases left between them. The CDR3 is made up of 15 amino acids. Germline CDR1 reads SGDLS; CDR2 reads YYNGEE. CDR3 DNA sequence: TGTGCCAGCAGCGTAGGGGGTGCCTCCTCCTACGAGCAGTACTTC. Encoded protein: CASSVGGASSYEQYF.

This chain connects TRBV7-2 to TRBJ2-1; 10 nucleotides agree with TRBD2. CDR1 is SGHTA, CDR2 FQGNSA, per germline. CDR3 length: 17 amino acids. V was clipped by 1 base and J by 8 bases; unmatched bases: 11. The CDR3 protein is CASSLGPLAGGRYEQFF. DNA of the CDR3: TGTGCCAGCAGCTTAGGCCCGTTAGCGGGAGGTAGGTATGAGCAGTTCTTC.

The V call is TRBV7-2, the J call TRBJ1-1; D not certain. This CDR3 region has 14 residues. Germline assignment: CDR1 SGHTA and CDR2 FQGNSA. V gave up 3 bases and J gave up 1 base, with 9 bases separating them. The CDR3 reads CASSLFPGNTEAFF. CDR3 coding DNA: TGTGCCAGCAGCTTGTTTCCGGGGAACACTGAAGCTTTCTTT.

This clonotype was observed a single time. The rearrangement uses TRBV2 and TRBJ2-7, with 7 bases matching TRBD2. CDR1 and CDR2 (germline): SNHLY, FYNNEI. Losses at the gene ends were 5 bases for V and 2 bases for J; bases not matched to a gene: 9. The CDR3 is 15 residues long. CDR3 DNA sequence: TGTGCCAGCAGTAAGTGGGCTAGCGGTCCCTACGAGCAGTACTTC. Its translation is CASSKWASGPYEQYF. The full variable domain, its missing parts supplied by reference TRBV2 and TRBJ2-7, is EPEVTQTPSHQVTQMGQEVILRCVPISNHLYFYWYRQILGQKVEFLVSFYNNEISEKSEIFDDQFSVERPDGSNFTLKIRSTKLEDSAMYFCASSKWASGPYEQYFGPGTRLTVT.

This clonotype was recorded many times. The rearrangement joins TRBV7-3 to TRBJ2-1; the match to TRBD2 covers 11 bases. The CDR3 totals 20 residues. The J segment lost 7 bases and the V segment lost 2 bases, leaving 19 bases of the junction unmatched. CDR1 and CDR2 (germline): SGHTA, FQGTGA. The CDR3 DNA reads TGTGCCAGCAGCTTACCCCTCGGGACTAGCGGTTCCGGGGCCGGGAATGAGCAGTTCTTC. It codes for CASSLPLGTSGSGAGNEQFF. Based on the CDR3 plus reference TRBV7-3 and TRBJ2-1, the full variable domain is GAGVSQTPSNKVTEKGKYVELRCDPISGHTALYWYRQSLGQGPEFLIYFQGTGAADDSGLPNDRFFAVRPEGSVSTLKIQRTERGDSAVYLCASSLPLGTSGSGAGNEQFFGPGTRLTVL.

The V and J genes are TRBV20-1 and TRBJ2-5; no clear D. Trimming shortened V by 0 bases and J by 8 bases, and 4 bases separated the two germline ends. This CDR3 is built from 10 residues. Germline loops: CDR1 DFQATT, CDR2 SNEGSKA (reference sequence). The CDR3 reads CSARDVTQYF. Here the CDR3 DNA reads TGCAGTGCTAGAGATGTCACCCAGTACTTC.

Only a few counts were recorded for this clonotype. The chain employs TRBV6-1 and TRBJ1-2; tentative D call: TRBD1 (6 bases). Germline CDR1 is MNHNS and CDR2 is SASEGT. V lost 5 bases and J 3 bases, leaving 13 bases between the germline ends. The CDR3 contains 14 residues. The CDR3 bases are TGTGCCAGCAGTTTCCTGACAGGCTACTATGGCTACACCTTC. This gives the protein CASSFLTGYYGYTF.

This clonotype was observed many times. The genes are TRBV2 and TRBJ2-7; the match to TRBD1 covers 8 bases. Trimming at V came to 6 bases and at J to 2 bases, leaving 3 bases not matched to a gene. The CDR3 runs to 13 residues. Germline assignment: CDR1 SNHLY and CDR2 FYNNEI. The CDR3 DNA follows: TGTGCCAGCAGCAAGACAGGGGCCTACGAGCAGTACTTC. It specifies CASSKTGAYEQYF.

Only a few counts were recorded for this clonotype. V usage is TRBV20-1 and J usage is TRBJ1-1; D perhaps matches TRBD1 (5 bases). From germline, CDR1 is DFQATT and CDR2 SNEGSKA (reference sequence). The V end lost 1 base, the J end lost 1 base, and 10 bases lay between the germline ends. The CDR3 runs 14 residues. The CDR3: CSARVPGPNTEAFF. In nucleotides, the CDR3 is TGCAGTGCTAGAGTACCGGGACCGAACACTGAAGCTTTCTTT.

The chain carries TRBV19 and TRBJ1-2; the D gene is possibly TRBD1 (5 bases). CDR1 and CDR2 from the germline V gene are LNHDA and SQIVND (reference sequence). The CDR3 has 12 amino acids. The V gene lost 7 bases and the J gene lost 3 bases, with 9 bases spanning the gap. CDR3 sequence reads: CASTPGDYGYTF. CDR3 nucleotide sequence: TGTGCCAGTACCCCGGGGGACTATGGCTACACCTTC. The full variable domain, its missing parts supplied by reference TRBV19 and TRBJ1-2, is DGGITQSPKYLFRKEGQNVTLSCEQNLNHDAMYWYRQDPGQGLRLIYYSQIVNDFQKGDIAEGYSVSREKKESFPLTVTSAQKNPTAFYLCASTPGDYGYTFGSGTRLTVV.